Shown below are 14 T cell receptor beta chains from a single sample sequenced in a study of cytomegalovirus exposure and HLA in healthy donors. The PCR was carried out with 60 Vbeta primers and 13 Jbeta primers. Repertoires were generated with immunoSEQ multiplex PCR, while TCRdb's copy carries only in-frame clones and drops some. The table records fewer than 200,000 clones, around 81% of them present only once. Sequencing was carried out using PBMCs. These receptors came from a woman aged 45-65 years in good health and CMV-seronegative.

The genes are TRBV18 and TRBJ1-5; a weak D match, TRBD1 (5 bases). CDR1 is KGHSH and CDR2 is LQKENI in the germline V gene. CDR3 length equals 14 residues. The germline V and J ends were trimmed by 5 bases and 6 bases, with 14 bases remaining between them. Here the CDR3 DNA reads TGTGCCAGCTCAACGGGGGTCCTGGGTCAGCCCCAGCATTTT. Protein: CASSTGVLGQPQHF.

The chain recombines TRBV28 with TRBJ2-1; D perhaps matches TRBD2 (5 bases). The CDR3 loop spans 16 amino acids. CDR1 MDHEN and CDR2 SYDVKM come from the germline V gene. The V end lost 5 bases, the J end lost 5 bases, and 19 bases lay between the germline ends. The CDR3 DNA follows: TGTGCCAGCAGTCCCCTAGTAGGGAGCGGCGACAATGAGCAGTTCTTC. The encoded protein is CASSPLVGSGDNEQFF.

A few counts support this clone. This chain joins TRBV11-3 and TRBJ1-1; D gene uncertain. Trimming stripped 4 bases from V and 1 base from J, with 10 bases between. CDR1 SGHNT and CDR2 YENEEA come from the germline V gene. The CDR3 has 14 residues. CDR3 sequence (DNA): TGTGCCAGCAGCTACTCGGGTCCGAACACTGAAGCTTTCTTT. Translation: CASSYSGPNTEAFF. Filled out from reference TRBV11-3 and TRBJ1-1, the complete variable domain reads EAGVVQSPRYKIIEKKQPVAFWCNPISGHNTLYWYLQNLGQGPELLIRYENEEAVDDSQLPKDRFSAERLKGVDSTLKIQPAELGDSAVYLCASSYSGPNTEAFFGQGTRLTVV.

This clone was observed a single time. The CDR3 loop reads CASSQEGSGGTDTQYF. The CDR3 DNA reads as TGTGCCAGCAGCCAAGAGGGTAGCGGGGGTACAGATACGCAGTATTTT. The chain uses TRBV4-2 and TRBJ2-3; 9 nucleotides agree with TRBD2. CDR1 and CDR2 from the germline V gene are LGHNA and YNFKEQ. J gave up 3 bases and V 0 bases, and 4 bases lay outside the gene matches. CDR3 size: 16 residues.

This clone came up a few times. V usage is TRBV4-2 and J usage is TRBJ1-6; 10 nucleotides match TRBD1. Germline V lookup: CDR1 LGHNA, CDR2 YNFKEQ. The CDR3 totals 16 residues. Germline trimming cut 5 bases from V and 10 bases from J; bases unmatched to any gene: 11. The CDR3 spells CASSDRRQGARSPLHF. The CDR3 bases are TGTGCCAGCAGCGATCGTCGACAGGGGGCGCGATCACCCCTCCACTTT.

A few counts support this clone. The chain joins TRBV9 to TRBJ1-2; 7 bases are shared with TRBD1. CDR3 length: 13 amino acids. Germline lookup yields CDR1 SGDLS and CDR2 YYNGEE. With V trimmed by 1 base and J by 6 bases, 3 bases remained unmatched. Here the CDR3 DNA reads TGTGCCAGCAGCGTACGTCAGGGGGATGGCTACACCTTC. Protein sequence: CASSVRQGDGYTF.

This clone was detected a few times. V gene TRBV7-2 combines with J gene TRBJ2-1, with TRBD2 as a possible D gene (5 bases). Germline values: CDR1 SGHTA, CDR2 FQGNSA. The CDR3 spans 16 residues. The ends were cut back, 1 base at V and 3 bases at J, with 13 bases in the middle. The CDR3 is CASSLGPVGNYNEQFF. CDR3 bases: TGTGCCAGCAGCTTAGGGCCGGTCGGGAACTACAATGAGCAGTTCTTC.

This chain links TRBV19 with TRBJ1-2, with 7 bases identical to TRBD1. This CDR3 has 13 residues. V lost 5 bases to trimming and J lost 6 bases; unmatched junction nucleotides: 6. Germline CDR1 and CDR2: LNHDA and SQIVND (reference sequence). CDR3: CASSPRRGNGYTF. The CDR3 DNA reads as TGTGCCAGTAGTCCCCGCAGGGGGAATGGCTACACCTTC. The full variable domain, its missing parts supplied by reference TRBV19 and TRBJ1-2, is DGGITQSPKYLFRKEGQNVTLSCEQNLNHDAMYWYRQDPGQGLRLIYYSQIVNDFQKGDIAEGYSVSREKKESFPLTVTSAQKNPTAFYLCASSPRRGNGYTFGSGTRLTVV.

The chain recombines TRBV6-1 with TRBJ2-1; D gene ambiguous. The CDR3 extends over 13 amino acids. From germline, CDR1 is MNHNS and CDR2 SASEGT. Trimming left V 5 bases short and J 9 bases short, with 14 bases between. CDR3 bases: TGTGCCAGCAGTCGAACGCCGGTGAGTGAGCAGTTCTTC. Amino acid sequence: CASSRTPVSEQFF.

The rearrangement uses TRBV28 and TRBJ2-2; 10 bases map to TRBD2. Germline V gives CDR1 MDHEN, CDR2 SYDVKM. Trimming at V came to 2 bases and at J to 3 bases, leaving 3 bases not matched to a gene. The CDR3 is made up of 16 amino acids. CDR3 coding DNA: TGTGCCAGCAGTTTAAGTCTAGCGGGAGACACCGGGGAGCTGTTTTTT. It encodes CASSLSLAGDTGELFF.

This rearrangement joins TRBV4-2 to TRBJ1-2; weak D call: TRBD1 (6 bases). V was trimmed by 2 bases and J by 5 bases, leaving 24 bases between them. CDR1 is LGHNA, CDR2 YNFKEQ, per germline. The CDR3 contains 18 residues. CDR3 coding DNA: TGTGCCAGCAGCCAAATTATCAACACGGACAGTCCGGGATATGGCTACACCTTC. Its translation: CASSQIINTDSPGYGYTF.

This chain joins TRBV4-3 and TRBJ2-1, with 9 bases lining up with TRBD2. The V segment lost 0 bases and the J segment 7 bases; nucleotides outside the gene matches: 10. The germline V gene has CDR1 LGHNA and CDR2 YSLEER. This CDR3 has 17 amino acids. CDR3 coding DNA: TGCGCCAGCAGCCAAGATGTCTGGCGGGGGGGATGGAATGAGCAGTTCTTC. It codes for CASSQDVWRGGWNEQFF.

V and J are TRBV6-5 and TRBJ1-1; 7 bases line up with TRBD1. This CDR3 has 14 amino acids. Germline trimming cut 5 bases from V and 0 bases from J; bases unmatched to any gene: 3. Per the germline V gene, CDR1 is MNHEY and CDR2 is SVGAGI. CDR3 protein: CASSHRGVNTEAFF. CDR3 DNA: TGTGCCAGCAGTCACAGGGGAGTGAACACTGAAGCTTTCTTT.

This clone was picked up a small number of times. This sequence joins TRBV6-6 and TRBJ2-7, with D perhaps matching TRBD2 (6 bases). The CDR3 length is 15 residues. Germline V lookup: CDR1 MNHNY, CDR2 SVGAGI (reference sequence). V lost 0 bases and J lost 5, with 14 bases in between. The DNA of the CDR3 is TGTGCCAGCAGTTACTCGCTAGCGCCGGGGGACGAGCAGTACTTC. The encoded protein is CASSYSLAPGDEQYF.